This T cell receptor (beta chain) was recovered during a study of CD4 T cells in relation to SARS-CoV-2 and coronaviruses. This clone was detected a few times. Its matching antigen is unknown. CD4+ T cells from unexposed donors were obtained before the COVID-19 pandemic (2011-2018). CD4+ T cells were isolated from the cells after 10 days of culture. Whole-study results and caveats: Crossreactivity was assessed only for spike protein, not other viral proteins.

Only in-frame clones appear in the TCRdb table, and some are missing; sequencing was by immunoSEQ multiplex PCR. The profile shows about 14,000 clones, approximately 73% of them singletons. Germline CDR1 and CDR2: SGHVS and FQNEAQ. The V segment lost 1 base and the J segment 2 bases; nucleotides outside the gene matches: 9. This CDR3 spans 17 amino acids. The source of this sequence is a human donor in good health. The chain has TRBV7-8 and TRBJ1-2; 8 bases are shared with TRBD1. Sequencing was carried out using CD4+ T cells from PBMCs, cultured in vitro. CDR3: CASSLVGRGRENYGYTF. CDR3 coding DNA: TGTGCCAGCAGCTTAGTGGGCAGGGGGCGCGAGAACTATGGCTACACCTTC.